Listed here are 20 T cell receptor beta chains from one sample, sequenced in a study of regulatory T cells in long-lasting Graves disease. Stated time point: newly diagnosed GD, antithyroid drugs for less than 3 months. Extracted RNA from PBMCs served as the source of the TCR library. The authors built TCR beta libraries using iRepertoire HTBI primers and Arm-PCR of CDR3 regions. TCRdb itself ran the multiplex PCR reads through MiXCR, one entry per CDR3 protein. The sample includes some 200,000 distinct CDR3 sequences, roughly 19% of them seen just once. The same data also went into a second study, on T cells in Graves' hyperthyroidism and ophthalmopathy.

The specimen comprised peripheral blood mononuclear cells (PBMCs), sampled at new diagnosis, from a patient treated with antithyroid drugs. The receptors come from a woman aged 25 to 45 with Graves disease.

This clonotype showed up many times. The chain has TRBV13 and TRBJ1-6, with no clear D. The CDR3 consists of 12 residues. The germline gives CDR1 PRHDT, CDR2 FYEKMQ (reference sequence). Between the trimmed V and J ends, which lost 5 bases and 17 bases, there was a span of 16 bases. The CDR3: CASSLPGGRIHF. The CDR3 nucleotides are TGTGCCAGCAGCCTCCCCGGCGGCCGGATCCACTTT.

A word on this clonotype: It is likely a read error, because the conserved phenylalanine at the end of the CDR3 is missing. V gene TRBV6-1 combines with J gene TRBJ1-5; the D gene is possibly TRBD1 (6 bases). The CDR3 loop spans 16 amino acids. Germline values: CDR1 MNHNS, CDR2 SASEGT. V lost 1 base and J lost 1, with 11 bases in between. CDR3 region: CASSEVWDTSNQPQHL. CDR3 sequence (DNA): TGTGCCAGCAGTGAAGTATGGGACACAAGCAATCAGCCCCAGCATTTG.

The chain employs TRBV2 and TRBJ1-5, with a possible D match to TRBD1 (5 bases). Per germline, CDR1 SNHLY and CDR2 FYNNEI. The CDR3 length is 15 residues. Deletions cut 3 bases from V and 4 bases from J, with 13 bases between. This CDR3 is CASSEFREVNQPQHF. CDR3 coding DNA: TGTGCCAGCAGTGAGTTCAGGGAGGTTAATCAGCCCCAGCATTTT. The variable domain in full, completed from reference TRBV2 and TRBJ1-5, reads EPEVTQTPSHQVTQMGQEVILRCVPISNHLYFYWYRQILGQKVEFLVSFYNNEISEKSEIFDDQFSVERPDGSNFTLKIRSTKLEDSAMYFCASSEFREVNQPQHFGDGTRLSIL.

This clonotype was found many times. The chain recombines TRBV6-2 or TRBV6-3 with TRBJ2-3; the D is unclear. Germline V gives CDR1 MNHEY, CDR2 SVGEGT. Trimming stripped 2 bases from V and 1 base from J, with 10 bases between. This CDR3 comprises 15 residues. CDR3 bases: TGTGCCAGCAGTTACCACGGACCGGGCACAGATACGCAGTATTTT. Translating it yields CASSYHGPGTDTQYF.

The chain recombines TRBV7-8 with TRBJ2-5; D might be TRBD1 or TRBD2, each matching 5 bases. This CDR3 has 15 amino acids. Germline V gene sequence: CDR1 SGHVS, CDR2 FQNEAQ. V gave up 1 base and J gave up 4 bases, with 13 bases separating them. The CDR3 sequence: CASSLVGEGLETQYF. The CDR3 DNA reads as TGTGCCAGCAGCTTAGTGGGCGAGGGGCTAGAGACCCAGTACTTC. Combining the CDR3 with reference TRBV7-8 and TRBJ2-5 gives the whole variable domain GAGVSQSPRYKVAKRGQDVALRCDPISGHVSLFWYQQALGQGPEFLTYFQNEAQLDKSGLPSDRFFAERPEGSVSTLKIQRTQQEDSAVYLCASSLVGEGLETQYFGPGTRLLVL.

This clonotype was observed many times. This chain uses TRBV12-3 or TRBV12-4 with TRBJ2-7, with 7 nucleotides matching TRBD1. The CDR3 covers 13 residues. Losses at the gene ends were 6 bases for V and 5 bases for J; bases not matched to a gene: 7. This chain's CDR3 is CASRQTGLNEQYF. Written as DNA, the CDR3 is TGTGCCAGCAGGCAGACAGGGTTGAACGAGCAGTACTTC.

At least ten counts were recorded for this clonotype. The J gene is TRBJ1-6, the V gene TRBV14; D gene unclear. V was cut by 5 bases and J by 0 bases, with 8 bases left in between. This CDR3 region has 15 residues. Germline V gene sequence: CDR1 SGHDN, CDR2 FVKESK. CDR3 DNA: TGTGCCAGCAGCTTAAGCAGCTCCTATAATTCACCCCTCCACTTT. This codes for CASSLSSSYNSPLHF.

Comments on this clonotype: This could be a read error, since a much larger clone is one nucleotide away. This rearrangement joins TRBV10-3 to TRBJ2-5; weak D call: TRBD2 (6 bases). Germline-derived CDR1 and CDR2 are ENHRY and SYGVKD. The CDR3 has 13 amino acids. The CDR3 DNA sequence: TGTGCCACCGCTGGGACTGAGCAAGAGACCCAGCACTTC. It codes for CATAGTEQETQHF.

This clonotype was seen a handful of times. The rearrangement joins TRBV6-2 or TRBV6-3 to TRBJ2-1, with TRBD2 matching over 9 bases. V was clipped by 6 bases and J by 7 bases; unmatched bases: 13. The CDR3 totals 16 residues. CDR1 is MNHEY and CDR2 is SVGEGT in the germline V gene. DNA of the CDR3: TGTGCCAGCAGGGCGGGCGGGCTAGCGGGGTTGAATGAGCAGTTCTTC. Translation gives CASRAGGLAGLNEQFF.

This clonotype was seen at least ten times. The chain joins TRBV28 to TRBJ1-5, with D perhaps TRBD1 (5 bases). CDR1 is MDHEN, CDR2 SYDVKM, per germline. The CDR3 length is 15 residues. V lost 3 bases to trimming and J lost 4 bases, with 13 bases between them. The CDR3 reads CASSFDSRGNQPQHF. CDR3 nucleotides: TGTGCCAGCAGTTTTGACAGTCGGGGGAATCAGCCCCAGCATTTT.

This clonotype occurred a few times. The chain has TRBV10-3 and TRBJ2-7; 10 nucleotides match TRBD1. V lost 4 bases to trimming and J lost 3 bases; unmatched junction nucleotides: 6. Germline V gene data show CDR1 as ENHRY and CDR2 as SYGVKD. CDR3 size: 15 residues. CDR3 residues: CAISVGTGVNYEQYF. The CDR3 DNA is TGTGCCATCAGTGTGGGGACAGGGGTTAACTACGAGCAGTACTTC.

This clonotype was seen repeatedly, ten times or more. This chain connects TRBV18 to TRBJ1-4; D unresolved. The CDR3 totals 18 residues. Germline assignment: CDR1 KGHSH and CDR2 LQKENI. Trimming cost V 0 bases and J 13 bases, with 27 bases left between them. The CDR3 DNA reads as TGTGCCAGCTCACCACCGGTCCAGCGGGGATCGGGTGACGAGAGACTGTTTTTT. This translates into CASSPPVQRGSGDERLFF.

A word on this clonotype: It differs at one base from a far larger clone, so likely a read error. V and J are TRBV30 and TRBJ2-3; 10 bases fit TRBD1. The DNA end favors TRBJ2-7, so the J call may be wrong. CDR1 GTSNPN and CDR2 SVGIG come from the germline V gene (reference sequence). The CDR3 runs 13 residues. The CDR3 spells CAWRTGGPNGQYF. As DNA, the CDR3 is TGTGCCTGGAGGACAGGGGGCCCAAACGGGCAGTACTTC.

On this clonotype: A read error may explain this, as a much larger clone is one base away. The J gene is TRBJ2-1, the V gene TRBV6-1; D is possibly TRBD1 (5 bases). This CDR3 has 14 residues. Per germline, CDR1 MNHNS and CDR2 SASEGT. This CDR3 reads CAISETGLTYEQFF. In DNA form, the CDR3 reads TGTGCCATCAGTGAAACAGGTCTGACCTACGAGCAGTTCTTC.

This clonotype occurred many times. The rearrangement links TRBV30 to TRBJ1-4; no firm D call. With 0 bases removed from V and 8 bases from J, the gap between germline ends came to 10 bases. Germline V gene lookup returns CDR1 GTSNPN and CDR2 SVGIG (reference sequence). CDR3 length equals 13 residues. The chain's CDR3 is CAWSVGLGEKLFF. CDR3 bases: TGTGCCTGGAGTGTGGGATTGGGAGAAAAACTGTTTTTT.

This clonotype was detected ten times or more. V and J are TRBV6-1 and TRBJ2-5; D is unresolved. The V gene lost 11 bases and the J gene lost 4 bases, with 17 bases spanning the gap. The CDR3 spans 13 residues. The germline CDR1 and CDR2 sequences are MNHNS and SASEGT. The CDR3 sequence is CAGNPQRTETQYF. DNA of the CDR3: TGTGCCGGCAACCCCCAAAGGACAGAGACCCAGTACTTC.

This clonotype appeared a few times. A far more abundant clone sits one base away, making this likely a read error. This likely comes from a read error, as the CDR3 has no conserved phenylalanine or tryptophan at its end. This rearrangement joins TRBV11-2 to TRBJ2-1; D is unresolved. The DNA end lines up better with TRBJ2-5; the J call may be wrong. Germline V lookup: CDR1 SGHAT, CDR2 FQNNGV. The CDR3 extends over 13 amino acids. The CDR3 sequence: CASSPGHQETQYL. As DNA, the CDR3 is TGTGCCAGCAGCCCCGGGCATCAAGAGACCCAGTACCTC.

This clonotype was counted many times. V is TRBV5-1 and J is TRBJ1-2, with 11 bases aligning to TRBD1. Germline V gives CDR1 SGHRS, CDR2 YFSETQ. After removal of 5 bases from V and 4 bases from J, the junction contained 16 bases not matched to a gene. The CDR3 length is 18 residues. CDR3 DNA sequence: TGCGCCAGCAGACCGGTCCTGAAGGACAGGGGGCTTTCCTATGGCTACACCTTC. Amino acids: CASRPVLKDRGLSYGYTF.

There are many counts of this clonotype. The rearrangement links TRBV7-9 to TRBJ1-1; tentative D call: TRBD1 (5 bases). The length of the CDR3 is 17 residues. CDR1 and CDR2 from the germline V gene are SEHNR and FQNEAQ (reference sequence). Trimming took off 2 bases at V and 1 base at J, with 17 bases between the two ends. The CDR3 spells CASSLLGRVDENTEAFF. The CDR3 nucleotides are TGTGCCAGCAGCTTACTCGGCAGGGTAGACGAGAACACTGAAGCTTTCTTT.

This rearrangement joins TRBV6-2 or TRBV6-3 to TRBJ1-2, with TRBD1 as a possible D gene (6 bases). Germline-derived CDR1 and CDR2 are MNHEY and SVGEGT. The V gene lost 5 bases and the J gene lost 0 bases, with 16 bases spanning the gap. This CDR3 comprises 16 residues. Here the CDR3 reads CASSVLAGASNYGYTF. CDR3 coding DNA: TGTGCCAGCAGTGTCCTAGCGGGGGCCTCTAACTATGGCTACACCTTC.